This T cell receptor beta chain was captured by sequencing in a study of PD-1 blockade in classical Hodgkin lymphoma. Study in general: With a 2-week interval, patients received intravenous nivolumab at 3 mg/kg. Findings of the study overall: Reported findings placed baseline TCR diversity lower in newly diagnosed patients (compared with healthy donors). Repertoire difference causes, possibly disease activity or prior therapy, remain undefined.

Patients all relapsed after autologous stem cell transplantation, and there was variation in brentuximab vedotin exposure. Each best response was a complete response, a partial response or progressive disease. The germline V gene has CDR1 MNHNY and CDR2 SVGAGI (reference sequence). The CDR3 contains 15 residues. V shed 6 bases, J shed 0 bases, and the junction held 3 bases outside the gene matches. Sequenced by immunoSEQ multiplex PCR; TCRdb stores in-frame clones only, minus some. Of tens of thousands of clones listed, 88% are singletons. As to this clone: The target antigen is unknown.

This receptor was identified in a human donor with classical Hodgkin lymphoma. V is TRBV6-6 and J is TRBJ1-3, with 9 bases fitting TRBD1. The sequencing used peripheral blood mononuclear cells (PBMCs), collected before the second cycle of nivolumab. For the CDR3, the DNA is TGTGCCAGCAGAGAGACAGGGGGCTCTGGAAACACCATATATTTT. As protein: CASRETGGSGNTIYF.